A selection of T cell receptor beta chains follows, all from one sample in a study of shared clonotypes between healthy human individuals. Assay: immunoSEQ multiplex PCR; the TCRdb copy retains only in-frame clones and omits some. Of approximately 2,200,000 clones in the sample, approximately 94% were seen once. Material: naive CD8+ T cells from PBMCs. The receptors here all came from a man aged 18 to 30 in good health. Some clones in this sample may be carry-over from other donors' samples. Both conserved end residues are trimmed from each CDR3. Clone size is given for some rows only: seen once, a few or many times, or a class if the clone is expanded.

NA,TRBV6-5,TRBJ2-3,ASTRQGSTDTQY
NA,TRBV27,TRBJ2-1,ASSLSLGTIYNEQF
NA,TRBV18,TRBJ2-6,ASSPPRDSGANVLT
once,TRBV7-2,TRBJ2-1,ASSLRQGVYNEQF
NA,TRBV2,TRBJ2-7,ASRGVSGYEQY
NA,TRBV19,TRBJ1-2,ASNPRSGTAYGYT
NA,TRBV14,TRBJ2-6,ASSWVGSGANVLT
NA,TRBV27,TRBJ1-4,ASSLSWGGGSNEKLF
NA,TRBV2,TRBJ2-1,ASSELAGGSPYNEQF
NA,TRBV4-3,TRBJ1-2,ASSPGTGVYGYT
NA,TRBV27,TRBJ2-1,ASSIRTGWPYNEQF
NA,TRBV29-1,TRBJ2-3,SVRGLWAGENTDTQY
NA,TRBV5-5,TRBJ2-1,ASSLAEADYNEQF
NA,TRBV10-3,TRBJ2-1,AISDDLADIDEQF
NA,TRBV7-8,TRBJ1-2,ASSPSRDRNFYGYT